This is a list of T cell receptor beta chains from one sample in a study of blood T cell repertoires in COVID-19. TCRdb's table, derived via immunoSEQ multiplex PCR, lists solely in-frame clones and lacks some. Of tens of thousands of clones listed, approximately 90% are singletons. The sample comprised peripheral blood. Source of these receptors: a woman over 75 in a cohort sampled during active or convalescent COVID-19. Both conserved end residues are part of each CDR3. Each record gives: D gene, V gene, J gene, clone size, CDR3 protein, CDR3 DNA. A D gene is named only where the DNA matches it firmly. Size is omitted from some rows. Given values are once, few, many or a class for expanded clones.

>TRBD1|TRBV15|TRBJ1-1|-
CATSRGVWGQLNTEAFF
TGTGCCACCAGCAGAGGGGTCTGGGGACAGTTGAACACTGAAGCTTTCTTT
>TRBD1|TRBV19|TRBJ1-1|-
CASSPYRGQDTEAFF
TGTGCCAGTAGTCCCTACAGGGGTCAGGACACTGAAGCTTTCTTT
>-|TRBV6-5|TRBJ2-1|-
CASSYSRGRYNEQFF
TGTGCCAGCAGTTACTCGAGAGGGCGATACAATGAGCAGTTCTTC
>TRBD1|TRBV24-1|TRBJ2-1|-
CATSDRTGKGVLDEQFF
TGTGCCACCAGTGATCGGACAGGGAAGGGGGTTTTGGATGAGCAGTTCTTC
>-|TRBV28|TRBJ1-1|-
CASSISDRNTEAFF
TGTGCCAGCAGTATCTCGGACAGGAACACTGAAGCTTTCTTT
>-|TRBV6-6|TRBJ1-4|-
CASSYSFRVWEKLFF
TGTGCCAGCAGTTACTCGTTCAGGGTTTGGGAAAAACTGTTTTTT
>-|TRBV5-1|TRBJ2-3|-
CASSPRSGTDTQYF
TGCGCCAGCAGCCCGCGGTCAGGCACAGATACGCAGTATTTT
>-|TRBV3-1/TRBV3-2|TRBJ2-7|once
CASSLGGVGSYEQYF
TGTGCCAGCAGCCTCGGCGGGGTGGGGTCCTACGAGCAGTACTTC
>-|TRBV4-3|TRBJ2-1|-
CASSQDRSRLNYNEQFF
TGCGCCAGCAGCCAAGATCGTAGCAGATTGAATTACAATGAGCAGTTCTTC
>-|TRBV5-1|TRBJ2-3|-
CASSQDPAGTQYF
TGCGCCAGCAGCCAGGACCCCGCGGGTACGCAGTATTTT
>TRBD2|TRBV5-4|TRBJ2-7|-
CASSPGTSGSVEQYF
TGTGCCAGCAGCCCGGGGACTAGCGGGAGTGTCGAGCAGTACTTC
>-|TRBV12-3/TRBV12-4|TRBJ1-2|-
CASSFSDLLGYTF
TGTGCCAGCAGTTTTTCCGATCTATTAGGCTACACCTTC
>-|TRBV3-1/TRBV3-2|TRBJ2-7|-
CASSHQEGSGQYF
TGTGCCAGCAGCCACCAGGAGGGGTCGGGGCAGTACTTC
>-|TRBV7-2|TRBJ2-7|-
CASSLRQDSYEQYF
TGTGCCAGCAGCTTACGACAGGACTCCTACGAGCAGTACTTC
>TRBD2|TRBV19|TRBJ2-1|-
CASSIGGGVYNEQFF
TGTGCCAGTAGTATCGGGGGGGGCGTATACAATGAGCAGTTCTTC
>TRBD2|TRBV18|TRBJ2-3|-
CASSPRGLAGGSTDTQYF
TGTGCCAGCTCACCAAGGGGACTAGCGGGGGGCTCCACAGATACGCAGTATTTT
>-|TRBV5-1|TRBJ1-3|-
CASRLEGTFGNTIYF
TGCGCCAGCAGACTGGAAGGGACATTTGGAAACACCATATATTTT
>-|TRBV25-1|TRBJ2-2|once
CASRDRGPGELFF
TGTGCCAGCAGGGACAGAGGCCCCGGGGAGCTGTTTTTT
>-|TRBV4-3|TRBJ1-1|-
CASSQEENLEAFF
TGCGCCAGCAGCCAAGAAGAGAACTTAGAAGCTTTCTTT
>-|TRBV10-3|TRBJ1-4|-
CAISEREEKLFF
TGTGCCATCAGTGAGCGGGAGGAAAAACTGTTTTTT
>TRBD1|TRBV6-1|TRBJ1-2|-
CASSERGPGQGYGYTF
TGTGCCAGCAGTGAACGGGGTCCCGGACAGGGCTATGGCTACACCTTC
>TRBD1|TRBV5-4|TRBJ2-3|-
CASSLEGAGGDTQYF
TGTGCCAGCAGCTTGGAGGGGGCAGGAGGAGATACGCAGTATTTT
>-|TRBV27|TRBJ2-5|-
CASSLWSAGIQETQYF
TGTGCCAGCAGTTTATGGTCAGCGGGCATCCAAGAGACCCAGTACTTC
>TRBD2|TRBV5-1|TRBJ2-3|-
CASSLGGGRADTQYF
TGCGCCAGCAGCTTGGGTGGCGGGAGGGCCGATACGCAGTATTTT
>-|TRBV5-6|TRBJ1-2|-
CASSWEGPGMSYGYTF
TGTGCCAGCAGCTGGGAGGGTCCGGGTATGTCCTATGGCTACACCTTC
>TRBD2|TRBV5-1|TRBJ2-1|-
CASSLELAGSYNEQFF
TGCGCCAGCAGCTTGGAACTAGCGGGATCCTACAATGAGCAGTTCTTC
>-|TRBV7-2|TRBJ2-7|-
CASSRTWESYEQYF
TGTGCCAGCAGTCGAACGTGGGAGTCCTACGAGCAGTACTTC
>-|TRBV6-1|TRBJ2-7|few
CASSEGRYYEQYF
TGTGCCAGCAGTGAAGGCAGATACTACGAGCAGTACTTC
>-|TRBV5-8|TRBJ1-1|-
CASRSGAINTEAFF
TGTGCCAGCAGATCCGGAGCCATAAACACTGAAGCTTTCTTT
>TRBD1|TRBV18|TRBJ2-2|-
CASSPEARTGDAGELFF
TGTGCCAGCTCACCCGAGGCGAGGACAGGGGACGCCGGGGAGCTGTTTTTT
>TRBD2|TRBV30|TRBJ2-3|few
CAWRAGGQNTQYF
TGTGCCTGGCGAGCGGGAGGGCAGAATACGCAGTATTTT
>TRBD2|TRBV11-3|TRBJ2-7|few
CASSRGLAGVSFYYEQYF
TGTGCCAGCAGCCGGGGACTAGCGGGAGTGAGTTTTTACTACGAGCAGTACTTC